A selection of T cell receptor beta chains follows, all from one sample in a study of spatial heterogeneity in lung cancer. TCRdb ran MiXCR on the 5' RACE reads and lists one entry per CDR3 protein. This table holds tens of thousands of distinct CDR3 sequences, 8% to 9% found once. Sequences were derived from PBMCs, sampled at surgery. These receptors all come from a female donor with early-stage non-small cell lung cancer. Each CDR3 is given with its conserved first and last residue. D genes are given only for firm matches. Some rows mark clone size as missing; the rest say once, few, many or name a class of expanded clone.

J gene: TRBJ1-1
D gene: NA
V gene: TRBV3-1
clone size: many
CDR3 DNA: TGTGCCAGCAGCCCTCTGGCGGGCACTGAAGCTTTCTTT
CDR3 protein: CASSPLAGTEAFF

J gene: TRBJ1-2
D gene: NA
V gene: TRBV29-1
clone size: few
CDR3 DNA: TGCAGCGCCGGGGACGTATTTCGGGGTGACCATGGCTACACCTTC
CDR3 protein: CSAGDVFRGDHGYTF

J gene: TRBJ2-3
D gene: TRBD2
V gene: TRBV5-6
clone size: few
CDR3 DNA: TGTGCCAGCAGCTTGGAACAGACTAGCGGGAGACCAGATACGCAGTATTTT
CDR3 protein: CASSLEQTSGRPDTQYF

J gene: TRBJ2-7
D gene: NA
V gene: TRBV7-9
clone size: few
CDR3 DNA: TGTGCCAGCAGCCTGGAGGCGGGAAACGAGCAGTACTTC
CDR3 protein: CASSLEAGNEQYF

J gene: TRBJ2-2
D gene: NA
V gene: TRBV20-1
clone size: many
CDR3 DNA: TGCAGTGCTAGAGGCCCCGGACGTAACACCGGGGAGCTGTTTTTT
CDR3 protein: CSARGPGRNTGELFF

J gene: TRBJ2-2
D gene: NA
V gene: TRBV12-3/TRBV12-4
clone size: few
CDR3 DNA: TGTGCCAGCGGACTGGGGGGATCCGGGGAGCTGTTTTTT
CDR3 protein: CASGLGGSGELFF

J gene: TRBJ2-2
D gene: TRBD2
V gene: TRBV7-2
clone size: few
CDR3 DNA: TGTGCCAGCAGCTTAGGGACTAGCCTCACCGGGGAGCTGTTTTTT
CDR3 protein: CASSLGTSLTGELFF

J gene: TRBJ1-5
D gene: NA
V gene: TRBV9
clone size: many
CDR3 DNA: TGTGCCAGCAGCGTGCTGGGGGATAGCAATCAGCCCCAGCATTTT
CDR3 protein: CASSVLGDSNQPQHF

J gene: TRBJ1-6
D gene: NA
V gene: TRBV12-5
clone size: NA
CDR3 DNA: TGTGCTAGTGGTTTGGACCGCATTGATAATTCACCCCTCCACTTT
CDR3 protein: CASGLDRIDNSPLHF

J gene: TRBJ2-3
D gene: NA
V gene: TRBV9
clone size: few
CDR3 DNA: TGTGCCAGCAGCGTAGCTACAGGGAGCACAGATACGCAGTATTTT
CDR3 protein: CASSVATGSTDTQYF

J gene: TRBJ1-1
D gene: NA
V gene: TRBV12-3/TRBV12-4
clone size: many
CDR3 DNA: TGTGCCAGCAGTTTTGGCGGGAACACTGAAGCTTTCTTT
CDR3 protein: CASSFGGNTEAFF

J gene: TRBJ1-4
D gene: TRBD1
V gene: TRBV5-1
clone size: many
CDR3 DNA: TGCGCCAGCAGCTTCCACAGGGGAAGTACCTCTTCAACTAATGAAAAACTGTTTTTT
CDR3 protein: CASSFHRGSTSSTNEKLFF

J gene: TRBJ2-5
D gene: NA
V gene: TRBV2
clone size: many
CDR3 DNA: TGTGCCAGCAATCAAGAGACCCAGTACTTC
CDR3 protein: CASNQETQYF

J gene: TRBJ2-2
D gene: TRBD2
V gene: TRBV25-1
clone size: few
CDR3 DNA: TGTGCCAGCAGTGATATCCGGACTAGCGGGAGAACCGGGGAGCTGTTTTTT
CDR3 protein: CASSDIRTSGRTGELFF

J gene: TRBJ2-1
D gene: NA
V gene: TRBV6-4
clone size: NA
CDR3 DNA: TGTGCCAGCAGTGACAGGGATTGGACTAACAATGAGCAGTTCTTC
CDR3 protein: CASSDRDWTNNEQFF

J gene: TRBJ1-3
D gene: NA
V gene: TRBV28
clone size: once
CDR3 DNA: TGTGCCAGCGGTCCCCCCGGAAACACCCTATATTTT
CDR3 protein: CASGPPGNTLYF

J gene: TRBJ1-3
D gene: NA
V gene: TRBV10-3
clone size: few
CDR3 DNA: TGTGCCGCGAAGGGTACTGGAAACACCATATATTTT
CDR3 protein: CAAKGTGNTIYF

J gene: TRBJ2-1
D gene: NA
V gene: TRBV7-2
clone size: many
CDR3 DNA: TGTGCCAGCAGCTCCCGGTCAGGGGAATCCTACAATGAGCAGTTCTTC
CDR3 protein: CASSSRSGESYNEQFF

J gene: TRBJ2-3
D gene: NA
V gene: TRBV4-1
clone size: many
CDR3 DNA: TGCGCCAGCAGCCAAGATGAGGCCGTCCCCACAGATACGCAGTATTTT
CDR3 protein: CASSQDEAVPTDTQYF

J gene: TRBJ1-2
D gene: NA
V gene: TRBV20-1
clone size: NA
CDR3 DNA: TGCAGGGAACCCTCCTATGGCTACACCTTC
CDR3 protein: CREPSYGYTF

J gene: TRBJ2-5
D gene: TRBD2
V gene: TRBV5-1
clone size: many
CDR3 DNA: TGCGCCAGCAGCTTACTAGCGGGAGGCCAAGAGACCCAGTACTTC
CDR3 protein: CASSLLAGGQETQYF

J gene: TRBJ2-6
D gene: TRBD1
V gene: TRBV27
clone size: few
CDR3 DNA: TGTGCCAGACTTAATAGCCGGGACAGGGGGCGCGACTACGTTGGGGCCAACGTCCTGACTTTC
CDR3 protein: CARLNSRDRGRDYVGANVLTF

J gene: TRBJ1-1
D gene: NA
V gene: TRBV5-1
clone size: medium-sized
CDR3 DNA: TGCGCCAGCAGCTTGGGCTGGACAGAAGCTTTCTTT
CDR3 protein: CASSLGWTEAFF

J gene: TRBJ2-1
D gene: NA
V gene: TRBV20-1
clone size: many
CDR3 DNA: TGCAGTGCTAGAGGCCTCGACGAGGACCGATCCTACAATGAGCAGTTCTTC
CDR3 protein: CSARGLDEDRSYNEQFF

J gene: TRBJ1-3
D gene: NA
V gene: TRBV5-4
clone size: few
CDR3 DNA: TGTGCCAGCAGTCGTTGGGCAACTGGAAACACCATATATTTT
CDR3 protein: CASSRWATGNTIYF

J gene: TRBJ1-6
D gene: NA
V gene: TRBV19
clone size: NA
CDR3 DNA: TGTGCCAGTAGTATTGAAGGGGTCGGTTCACCCCTCCACTTT
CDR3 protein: CASSIEGVGSPLHF

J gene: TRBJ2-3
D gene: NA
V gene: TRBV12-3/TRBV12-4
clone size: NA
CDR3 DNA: TGTGCCAGCAGTCCCGACTCATCCGATACGCAGTATTTT
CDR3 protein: CASSPDSSDTQYF

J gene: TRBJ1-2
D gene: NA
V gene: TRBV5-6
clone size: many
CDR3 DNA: TGTGCCAGCAGCTCCGGCAGAGTTTTAGAGGTTGGCTACACCTTC
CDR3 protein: CASSSGRVLEVGYTF

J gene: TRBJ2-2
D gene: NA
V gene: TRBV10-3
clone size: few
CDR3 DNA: TGTGCCATCAGTGAGTCGATTGGTTCGCCCGGGGAGCTGTTTTTT
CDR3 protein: CAISESIGSPGELFF

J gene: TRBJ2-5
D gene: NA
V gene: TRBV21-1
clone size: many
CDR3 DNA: TGTGCCAGCAGCAAAGGTTCGGCGGGGCACCCAGAGACCCAGTACTTC
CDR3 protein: CASSKGSAGHPETQYF

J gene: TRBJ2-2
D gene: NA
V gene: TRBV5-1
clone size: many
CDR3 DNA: TGCGCCAGCAGCTTGGATAGGGCCGGGGAGCTGTTTTTT
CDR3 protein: CASSLDRAGELFF

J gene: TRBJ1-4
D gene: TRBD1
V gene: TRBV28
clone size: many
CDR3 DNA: TGTGCCACGGGACAGGGGCGGGAAAAACTGTTTTTT
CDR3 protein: CATGQGREKLFF

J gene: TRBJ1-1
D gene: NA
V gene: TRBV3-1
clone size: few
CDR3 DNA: TGTGCCAGCAGCCCAGGTTCGGTCGGGGTGGACACTGAAGCTTTCTTT
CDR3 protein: CASSPGSVGVDTEAFF

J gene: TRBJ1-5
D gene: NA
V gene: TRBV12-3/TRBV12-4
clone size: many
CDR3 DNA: TGTGCCAGCAGTTATACAGGGTATCAGCCCCAGCATTTT
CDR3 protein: CASSYTGYQPQHF

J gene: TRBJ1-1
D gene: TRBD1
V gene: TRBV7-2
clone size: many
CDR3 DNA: TGTGCCAGCAGCTTAGAGGGGACAGCAAACACTGAAGCTTTCTTT
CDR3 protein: CASSLEGTANTEAFF

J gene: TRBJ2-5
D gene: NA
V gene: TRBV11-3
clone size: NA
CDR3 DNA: TGTGCCAGCAGCTTGGACGGGACGGCAGAAGAGACCCAGTACTTC
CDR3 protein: CASSLDGTAEETQYF

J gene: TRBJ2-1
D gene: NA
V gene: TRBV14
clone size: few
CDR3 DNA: TGTGCCAGCAGCCAAGATGACGGGTTTTACAATGAGCAGTTCTTC
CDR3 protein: CASSQDDGFYNEQFF

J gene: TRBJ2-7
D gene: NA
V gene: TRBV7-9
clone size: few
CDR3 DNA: TGTGCCAGCAGCTTCGGGCTAGCGGAGGGATCAGGGGTCTACGAGCAGTACTTC
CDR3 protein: CASSFGLAEGSGVYEQYF

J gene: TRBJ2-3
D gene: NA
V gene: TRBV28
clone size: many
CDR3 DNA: TGTGCCAGCAGTCCGTCCGTAGATACGCAGTATTTT
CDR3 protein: CASSPSVDTQYF